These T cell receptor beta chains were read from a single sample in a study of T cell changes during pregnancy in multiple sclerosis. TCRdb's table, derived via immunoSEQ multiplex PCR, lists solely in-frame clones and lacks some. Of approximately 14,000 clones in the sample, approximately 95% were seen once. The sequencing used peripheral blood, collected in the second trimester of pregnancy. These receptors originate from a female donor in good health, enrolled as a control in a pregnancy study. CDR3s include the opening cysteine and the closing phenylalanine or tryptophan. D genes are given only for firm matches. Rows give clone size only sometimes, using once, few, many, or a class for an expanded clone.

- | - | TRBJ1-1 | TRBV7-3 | CASSSRRGGSKAFF
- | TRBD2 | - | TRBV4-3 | CASSQELAGVGEQYF
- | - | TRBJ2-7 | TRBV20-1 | CSAASKREQYF
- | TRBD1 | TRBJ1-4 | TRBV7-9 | CASSLVSGTGSEKLFF
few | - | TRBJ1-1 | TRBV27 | CASSLVPSGEAFF
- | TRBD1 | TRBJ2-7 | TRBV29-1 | CSVAGTGIYEQYF
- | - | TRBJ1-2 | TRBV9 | CASSVVHGYGYTF
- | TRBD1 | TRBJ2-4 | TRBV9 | CASSFSSTGKGDIQYF
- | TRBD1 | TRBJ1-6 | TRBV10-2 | CASSSGTGYSPLHF
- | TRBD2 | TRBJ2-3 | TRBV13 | CASSPPASGSTDTQYF
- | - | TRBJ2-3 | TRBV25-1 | CASSEWRTLTPDTQYF
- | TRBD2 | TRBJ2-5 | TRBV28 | CASSHRTSGQETQYF
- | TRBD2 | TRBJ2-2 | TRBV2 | CASKGSGTGTGELFF
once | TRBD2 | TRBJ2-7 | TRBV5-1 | CASSLAPSGGPYEQYF
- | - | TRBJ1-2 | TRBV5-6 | CASSLPDGTSGYGYTF
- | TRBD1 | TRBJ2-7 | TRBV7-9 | CASSPGEGAVTQYF
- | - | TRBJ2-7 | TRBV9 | CASSEGSAGAYEQYF
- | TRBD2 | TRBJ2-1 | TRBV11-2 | CASSLAGASGLGSYNEQFF
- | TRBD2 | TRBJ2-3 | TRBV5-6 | CASSLGLAHVDTQYF
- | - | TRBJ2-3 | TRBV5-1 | CASSLGLDTDTQYF
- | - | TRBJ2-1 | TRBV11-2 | CASSLGGRQPYNEQFF
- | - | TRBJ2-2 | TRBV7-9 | CASSPRPHRSAGELFF
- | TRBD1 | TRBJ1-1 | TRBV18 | CASSPGTGLPEAFF
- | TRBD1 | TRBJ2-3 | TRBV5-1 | CASRYDRGRPDTQYF
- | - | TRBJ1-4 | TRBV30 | CAWSKGGREKLFF
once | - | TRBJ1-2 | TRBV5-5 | CASSLLTQNYGYTF
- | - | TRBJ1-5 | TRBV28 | CASSLLYSNQPQHF
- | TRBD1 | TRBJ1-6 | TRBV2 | CASSPLDRDNSPLHF
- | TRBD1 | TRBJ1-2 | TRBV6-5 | CASSYFRGQGYTF
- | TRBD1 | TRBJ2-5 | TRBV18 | CASSPQGGETQYF
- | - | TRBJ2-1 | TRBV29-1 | CSVESGSEQFF
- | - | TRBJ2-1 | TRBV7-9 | CASSLPTGERSYNEQFF
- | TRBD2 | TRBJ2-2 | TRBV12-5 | CASGLARGLAGGLGELFF
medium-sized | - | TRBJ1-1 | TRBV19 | CASSWGRGYTEAFF
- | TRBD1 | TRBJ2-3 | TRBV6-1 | CASSAGTVGSDTQYF
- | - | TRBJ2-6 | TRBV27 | CASSSGRLSGANVLTF
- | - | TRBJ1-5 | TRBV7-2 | CASSSPGGGTNQPQHF
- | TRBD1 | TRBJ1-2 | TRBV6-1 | CASRVGQGAGYGYTF
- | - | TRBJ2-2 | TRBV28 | CASSQKWGRGNTGELFF
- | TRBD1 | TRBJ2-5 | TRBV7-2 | CASSLETGDLQETQYF
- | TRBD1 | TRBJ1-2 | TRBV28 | CASSSGQGIYGYTF
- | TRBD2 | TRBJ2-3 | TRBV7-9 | CAGGDSGTDTQYF
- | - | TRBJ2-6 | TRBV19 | CASSILAPGANVLTF
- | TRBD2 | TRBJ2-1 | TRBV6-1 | CASSEFSGSYNEQFF
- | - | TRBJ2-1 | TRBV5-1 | CASSKGTFTYNEQFF
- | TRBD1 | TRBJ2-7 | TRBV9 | CASSVGQLHSYEQYF
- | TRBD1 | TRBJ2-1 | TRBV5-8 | CASSLGQGALDEQFF
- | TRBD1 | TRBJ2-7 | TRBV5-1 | CASSLEGAYEQYF
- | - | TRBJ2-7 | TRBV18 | CASSRGTDRSYEQYF